A selection of T cell receptor beta chains follows, all from one sample in a study of shared clonotypes between healthy human individuals. Profiled with immunoSEQ multiplex PCR; TCRdb holds only in-frame clones, not every one. The table includes around 990,000 clones, about 72% detected once. The specimen sequenced was memory CD4+ T cells from PBMCs. These receptors originate from a man younger than 30 in good health. Some clones in this sample may be carry-over from other donors' samples. Both conserved end residues are part of each CDR3. D genes are given only for firm matches. Only some rows state a clone size, as once, few, many or a class for expanded clones.

d_call j_call v_call clone_size cdr3_nt cdr3_aa
TRBD1 TRBJ1-1 TRBV19 . TGTGCCAGTAGTAGACTCTCCGGGACAGAGAACACTGAAGCTTTCTTT CASSRLSGTENTEAFF
TRBD2 TRBJ2-7 TRBV5-1 . TGCGCCAGCAGCTTGTGGGGCAGGGGAGCTAGCGGGAGCTCCTACGAGCAGTACTTC CASSLWGRGASGSSYEQYF
TRBD1 TRBJ1-1 TRBV18 . TGTGCCAGCTCACCACAATCAGGGGGTGACACTGAAGCTTTCTTT CASSPQSGGDTEAFF
TRBD2 TRBJ2-5 TRBV18 . TGTGCCAGCTCACCGGCAGGGAGGGCCTTTGAGACCCAGTACTTC CASSPAGRAFETQYF
. TRBJ1-5 TRBV25-1 . TGTGCCAGCAGTAGGGCTAGAGGCAATCAGCCCCAGCATTTT CASSRARGNQPQHF
TRBD1 TRBJ1-5 TRBV5-4 . TGTGCCAGCAGCACAACAGGGGGTGACAATCAGCCCCAGCATTTT CASSTTGGDNQPQHF
TRBD1 TRBJ1-4 TRBV5-1 . TGCGCCAGCAGCTCGGTACCGACAGGGGGGAATGAAAAACTGTTTTTT CASSSVPTGGNEKLFF
. TRBJ1-1 TRBV6-6 few TGTGCCAGCAGTTACGGGTTATTTATGAACACTGAAGCTTTCTTT CASSYGLFMNTEAFF
. TRBJ2-5 TRBV2 . TGTGCCAGCGGGGGCACAGGGGGGGAAGAGACCCAGTACTTC CASGGTGGEETQYF
TRBD2 TRBJ2-7 TRBV10-3 . TGTGCCATCTCCCGCCTCAGCGGGAGGGATGCGGGCGAGCAGTACTTC CAISRLSGRDAGEQYF
. TRBJ1-1 TRBV18 . TGTGCCAGCTCACAGGGGGGTAGTGGGAACACTGAAGCTTTCTTT CASSQGGSGNTEAFF
TRBD2 TRBJ2-3 TRBV30 . TGTGCCTGGAGTGTAGCGGGAGGTACGCAGTATTTT CAWSVAGGTQYF
. TRBJ1-2 TRBV5-1 . TGCGCCAGCAGTTATACGACGGTTTATGGCTACACCTTC CASSYTTVYGYTF
. TRBJ1-2 TRBV5-5 . TGTGCCAGCAGCTTGGTCGCGGAGCCCTATGGCTACACCTTC CASSLVAEPYGYTF
. TRBJ2-2 TRBV6-6 . TGTGCCAGCTCCCAGGGACAATTCGGCGGGGAGCTGTTTTTT CASSQGQFGGELFF